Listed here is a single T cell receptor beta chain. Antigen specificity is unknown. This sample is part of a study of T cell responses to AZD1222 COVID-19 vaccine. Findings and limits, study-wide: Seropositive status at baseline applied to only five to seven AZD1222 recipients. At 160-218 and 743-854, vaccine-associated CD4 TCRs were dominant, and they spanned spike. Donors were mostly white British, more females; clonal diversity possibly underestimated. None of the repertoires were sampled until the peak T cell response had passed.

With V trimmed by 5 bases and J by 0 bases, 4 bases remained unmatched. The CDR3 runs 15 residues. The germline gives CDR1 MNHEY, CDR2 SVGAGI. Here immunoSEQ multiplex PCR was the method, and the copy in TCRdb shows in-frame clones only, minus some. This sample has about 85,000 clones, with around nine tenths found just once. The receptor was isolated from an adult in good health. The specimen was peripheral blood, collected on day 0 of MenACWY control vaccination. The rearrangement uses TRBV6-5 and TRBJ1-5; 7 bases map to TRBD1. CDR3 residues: CASSPGTDSNQPQHF. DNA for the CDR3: TGTGCCAGCAGTCCGGGGACAGATAGCAATCAGCCCCAGCATTTT.